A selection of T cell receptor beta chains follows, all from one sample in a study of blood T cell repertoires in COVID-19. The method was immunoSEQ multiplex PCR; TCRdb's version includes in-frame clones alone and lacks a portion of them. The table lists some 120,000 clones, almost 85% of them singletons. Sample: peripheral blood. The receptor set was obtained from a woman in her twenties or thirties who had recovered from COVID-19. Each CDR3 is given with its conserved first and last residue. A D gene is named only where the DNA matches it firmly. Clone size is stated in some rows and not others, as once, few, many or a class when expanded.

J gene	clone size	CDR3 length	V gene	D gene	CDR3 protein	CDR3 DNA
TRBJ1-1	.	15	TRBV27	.	CASSLSQGLNTEAFF	TGTGCCAGCAGTTTATCGCAGGGGCTGAACACTGAAGCTTTCTTT
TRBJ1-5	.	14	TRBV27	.	CASSADTSNQPQHF	TGTGCCAGCAGCGCCGACACGTCGAATCAGCCCCAGCATTTT
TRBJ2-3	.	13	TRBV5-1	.	CASHSASTDTQYF	TGCGCCAGCCATAGCGCCTCCACAGATACGCAGTATTTT
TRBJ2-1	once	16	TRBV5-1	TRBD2	CASSLGLAGAYNEQFF	TGCGCCAGCAGCTTGGGGCTAGCGGGGGCCTACAATGAGCAGTTCTTC
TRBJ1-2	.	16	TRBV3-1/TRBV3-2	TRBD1	CASSQNRGQGEAGYTF	TGTGCCAGCAGCCAAAATAGGGGACAGGGGGAAGCTGGCTACACCTTC
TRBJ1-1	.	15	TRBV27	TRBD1	CASSSQGGRNTEAFF	TGTGCCAGCAGTTCTCAGGGGGGAAGGAACACTGAAGCTTTCTTT
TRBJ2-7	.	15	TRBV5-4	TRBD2	CASSLVGSGRREQYF	TGTGCCAGCAGCTTGGTGGGTAGCGGGAGGAGGGAGCAGTACTTC
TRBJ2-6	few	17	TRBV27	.	CASSSARGPGGANVLTF	TGTGCCAGCAGTTCGGCGCGGGGCCCGGGAGGGGCCAACGTCCTGACTTTC
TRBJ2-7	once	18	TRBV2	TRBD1	CASGRDRNPGADPYEQYF	TGTGCCAGCGGCCGGGACAGAAATCCTGGGGCGGATCCCTACGAGCAGTACTTC
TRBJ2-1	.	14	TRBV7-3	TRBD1	CASSPGTGYDEQFF	TGTGCCAGCAGCCCCGGGACAGGGTACGATGAGCAGTTCTTC
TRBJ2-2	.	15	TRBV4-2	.	CASSQETSTTGELFF	TGTGCCAGCAGCCAAGAGACTAGTACTACCGGGGAGCTGTTTTTT
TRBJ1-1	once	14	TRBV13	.	CASSFQGGGTEAFF	TGTGCCAGCAGTTTCCAAGGGGGAGGGACTGAAGCTTTCTTT
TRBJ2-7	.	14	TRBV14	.	CASSQGRSSYEQYF	TGTGCCAGCAGCCAAGGTAGGAGTTCCTACGAGCAGTACTTC